This entry features one TCR beta chain sequence. Its target is unknown. Germline CDR1 is GTSNPN and CDR2 is SVGIG (reference sequence). V was clipped by 4 bases and J by 7 bases; unmatched bases: 11. The CDR3 sequence is 14 residues long. The data were obtained in a study of cytomegalovirus exposure and HLA in healthy donors. Study overall: Within an early data release were around 87 million unique TCRs drawn from HLA-typed donors.

Findings and caveats of the study: In an earlier analysis, most TCR beta V segments were productive about 90% or about 30% of the time. Analysis performed later showed TCR beta chains linked to HLA being more clonally expanded than equally common others.

The primer mix had 60 Vbeta and 13 Jbeta primers. The method was immunoSEQ multiplex PCR; TCRdb's version includes in-frame clones alone and lacks a portion of them. The data show about 77,000 clones, with around three quarters seen just once and approximately 4.6% held by the top ten. This TCR derives from a man aged 40-55 years in good health and CMV-seronegative. The source material was PBMCs. The chain joins TRBV30 to TRBJ2-7; 9 bases align to TRBD1. The CDR3 is CAWKYGQGSGEQYF. The CDR3 DNA is TGTGCCTGGAAGTATGGACAGGGGTCGGGAGAGCAGTACTTC.